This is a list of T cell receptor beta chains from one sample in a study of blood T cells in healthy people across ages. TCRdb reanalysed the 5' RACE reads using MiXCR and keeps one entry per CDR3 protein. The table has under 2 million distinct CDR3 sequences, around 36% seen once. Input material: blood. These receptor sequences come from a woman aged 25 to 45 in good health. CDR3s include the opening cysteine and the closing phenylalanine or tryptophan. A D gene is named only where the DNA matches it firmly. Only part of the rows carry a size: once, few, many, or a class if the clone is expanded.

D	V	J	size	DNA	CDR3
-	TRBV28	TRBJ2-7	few	TGTGCCAGCAGTTTGATCGGGATAGCTCGCGAGCAGTACTTC	CASSLIGIAREQYF
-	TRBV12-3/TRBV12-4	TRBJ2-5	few	TGTGCCAGCAGTTCCCTCAGTGGGCAGGACGGGGAGACCCAGTACTTC	CASSSLSGQDGETQYF
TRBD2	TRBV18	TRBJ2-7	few	TGTGCCAGCTCACCACCTGGACGGGGGGGCAACGAGCAGTACTTC	CASSPPGRGGNEQYF
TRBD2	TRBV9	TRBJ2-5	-	TGTGCCAGCAGCTCCGGGGTAGCGGGGGCCCCAGAGACCCAGTACTTC	CASSSGVAGAPETQYF
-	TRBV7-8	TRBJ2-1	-	TGTGCCAGCAGCTTATTTTCGGGGCATGAGCAGTTCTTC	CASSLFSGHEQFF
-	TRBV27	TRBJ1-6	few	TGTGCCAGCAGTTTGCGGCAGACCCCTCGTAGCCCCCTCCACTTT	CASSLRQTPRSPLHF
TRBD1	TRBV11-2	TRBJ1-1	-	TGTGCCAGCAGCTCAAGGGACAGCCCCAACACTGAAGCTTTCTTT	CASSSRDSPNTEAFF
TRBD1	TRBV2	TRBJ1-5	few	TGTGCCAGCAGTGCATCCGGGACAGGGAGCCAGCCCCAGCATTTT	CASSASGTGSQPQHF
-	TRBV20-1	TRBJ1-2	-	TGCAGTGCTACAGCCCCTGGGGGCTATGGCTACACCTTC	CSATAPGGYGYTF
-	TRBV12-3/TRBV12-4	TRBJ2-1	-	TGTGCCAGCAGTTTCCAAAGGGGTGGCAACCTCGGGAATGAGCAGTTCTTC	CASSFQRGGNLGNEQFF
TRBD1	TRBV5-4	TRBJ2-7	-	TGTGCCAGCAGCTTAGGGGGCGAGGACGAGCAGTACTTC	CASSLGGEDEQYF
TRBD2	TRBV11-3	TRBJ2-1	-	TGTGCCAGCAGCTTAGAGGGGACTAGCGGGCACAATGAGCAGTTCTTC	CASSLEGTSGHNEQFF
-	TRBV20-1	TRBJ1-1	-	TGCAGTGCTAGACCCGGGGCAGGCACTGAAGCTTTCTTT	CSARPGAGTEAFF
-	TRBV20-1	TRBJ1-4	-	TGCAGTGCCTCCCGGGGCAGGGCTATTGAAAAACTGTTTTTT	CSASRGRAIEKLFF
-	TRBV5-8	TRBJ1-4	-	TGTGCCAGCACCCTCCGAGGGGGGGCCCGGGAAAAACGGTTTTTT	CASTLRGGAREKRFF
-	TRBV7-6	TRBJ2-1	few	TGTGCCAGCAGTTCTCGACAGGATTACAATGAGCAGTTCTTC	CASSSRQDYNEQFF
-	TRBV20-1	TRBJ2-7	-	TGCAGTGCTAGAACGACTCATTCTAGCTCCTACAATGAGCAGTACTTC	CSARTTHSSSYNEQYF
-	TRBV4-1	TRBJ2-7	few	TGCGCCAGCAGCCAAGCCCAGACAGCCTCCTACGAGCAGTACTTC	CASSQAQTASYEQYF
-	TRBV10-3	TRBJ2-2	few	TGTGCCATCAGTGGAGGGACGGTGAACACCGGGGAGCTGTTTTTT	CAISGGTVNTGELFF
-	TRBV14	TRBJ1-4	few	TGTGCCAGCCGCCGGGGACTTAATGAAAAACTGTTTTTT	CASRRGLNEKLFF
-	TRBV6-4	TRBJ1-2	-	TGTGCGTGCGGGTTACATGGCTACACCTTC	CACGLHGYTF
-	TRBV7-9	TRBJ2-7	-	TGTGCCAGCAGCTCCCGAAGGACGGGGCCCTACGAGCAGTACTTC	CASSSRRTGPYEQYF
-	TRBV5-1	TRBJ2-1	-	TGCGCCAGCAGCTCGGTATCGGGGTATGAGCAGTTCTTC	CASSSVSGYEQFF
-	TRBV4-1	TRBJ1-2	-	TGCGCCAGCAGCCAAGGTTGGAGGTATAGAGGCTACACCTTC	CASSQGWRYRGYTF
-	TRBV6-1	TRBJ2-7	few	TGTGCCAGCAGTGGGCCGACTCTGACCTACGAGCAGTACTTC	CASSGPTLTYEQYF
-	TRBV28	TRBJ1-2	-	TGTGCCAGCAGTCCCCGGGGGAGCACCCCGACCTTTTATGGCTACACCTTC	CASSPRGSTPTFYGYTF
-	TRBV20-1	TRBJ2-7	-	TGCAGTGCTGGGGAGAACGAGCAGTACTTC	CSAGENEQYF
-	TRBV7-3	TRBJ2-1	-	TGTGCCAGCAGCTTAAAACAGGGATATGGTAATGAGCAGTTCTTC	CASSLKQGYGNEQFF
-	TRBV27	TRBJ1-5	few	TGTGCCAGCAGGTTAGCATGGGGGAATGAGCCCCAGCATTTT	CASRLAWGNEPQHF
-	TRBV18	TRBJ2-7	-	TGTGCCAGCTCACCCTTCAGGACCGACGAGCAGTACTTC	CASSPFRTDEQYF
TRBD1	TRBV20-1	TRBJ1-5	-	TGCAGTGGCGAGGGGGCTATGGATCAGCCCCAGCATTTT	CSGEGAMDQPQHF
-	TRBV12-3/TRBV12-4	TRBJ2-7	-	TGTGCCAGCAGTTTTGCGGAGCGGAGAGCCTACGAGCAGTACTTC	CASSFAERRAYEQYF
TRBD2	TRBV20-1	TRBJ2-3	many	TGCAGTGCTAGGCCCCATCGGGGAGATAGCGGGAGCACAGATACGCAGTATTTT	CSARPHRGDSGSTDTQYF